One T cell receptor beta chain is described in this entry. This sample is part of a study of cytomegalovirus exposure and HLA in healthy donors. The study ran its PCR with 60 Vbeta and 13 Jbeta primers. As handled by the study authors: Unique TCR beta chains numbered approximately 76 million in a later analysis, with about 11 million shared. Only in-frame clones appear in the TCRdb table, and some are missing; sequencing was by immunoSEQ multiplex PCR. The V and J calls and clone size are taken from that table; D and trimming were inferred from the DNA. In total, the table holds around 45,000 clones. Sequencing was carried out using PBMCs. The sequence derives from a woman aged 30 to 39 in good health and CMV-seronegative.

The CDR3 nucleotides read TGTGCCAGCAGTGAGGGAGAGCAGGGCAATCAGCCCCAGCATTTT. Protein product: CASSEGEQGNQPQHF. V usage is TRBV2 and J usage is TRBJ1-5; D uncertain. V was trimmed by 3 bases and J by 2 bases, leaving 11 bases between them. Germline CDR1 reads SNHLY; CDR2 reads FYNNEI. The CDR3 covers 15 residues.